The 7 T cell receptor beta chains below come from one sample, sequenced in a study of T cells after yellow fever vaccination. TCRdb redid the calling of the 5' RACE reads with MiXCR, one entry per CDR3 protein. The table records more than 200,000 distinct CDR3 sequences, 3.6% of them present only once. Sequenced material: PBMCs, taken 15 days after the yellow fever booster vaccination. These receptors were obtained from a man aged 18 to 30 who received the YFV17D yellow fever vaccine.

The table lists this clonotype with many counts. This chain links TRBV7-9 with TRBJ2-5; TRBD1 or TRBD2 may be the D gene (6 bases each). The germline V and J ends were trimmed by 0 bases and 0 bases, with 11 bases remaining between them. The CDR3 spans 16 residues. Germline CDR1 is SEHNR and CDR2 is FQNEAQ (reference sequence). Here the CDR3 DNA reads TGTGCCAGCAGCTTAGCGGGGGGCCAGGACCAAGAGACCCAGTACTTC. The encoded protein is CASSLAGGQDQETQYF.

This clonotype was recorded many times. The rearrangement joins TRBV6-6 to TRBJ1-6; no firm D call. The germline V gene has CDR1 MNHNY and CDR2 SVGAGI (reference sequence). CDR3 size: 16 residues. The V end was cut by 10 bases, the J end by 7 bases, with 23 bases between. The CDR3 DNA reads as TGTGCCATCACCGATTACGACGGGGTCAGGAATTCACCCCTCCACTTT. Translating gives CAITDYDGVRNSPLHF.

Ten or more counts support this clonotype. The chain employs TRBV10-3 and TRBJ1-1; D may be TRBD1 (5 bases). V was pared by 10 bases and J by 1 base, with 16 bases between. From germline, CDR1 is ENHRY and CDR2 SYGVKD. The CDR3 loop spans 14 amino acids. CDR3 in amino acids: CASYVRDSNTEAFF. CDR3 in DNA: TGTGCCAGCTACGTCCGGGACTCGAACACTGAAGCTTTCTTT.

This clonotype showed up many times. This chain uses TRBV7-9 with TRBJ2-7, with no clear D. Looked up from germline, CDR1 is SEHNR and CDR2 is FQNEAQ (reference sequence). Trimming removed 5 bases at V and 0 bases at J, with 11 bases between. This CDR3 region has 14 residues. Written as DNA, the CDR3 is TGTGCCAGCAGCCTGGACGCGAACTCCTACGAGCAGTACGTC. Its protein is CASSLDANSYEQYV.

This clonotype showed up many times. The V gene is TRBV3-1, the J gene TRBJ1-1; weak D call: TRBD1 (5 bases). In germline, CDR1 is LGHDT, CDR2 YNNKEL (reference sequence). V was cut by 0 bases and J by 10 bases, with 18 bases left in between. There are 15 residues in the CDR3. CDR3: CASSQEGSGGRGAFF. The DNA of the CDR3 is TGTGCCAGCAGCCAAGAGGGGAGCGGGGGTCGAGGAGCTTTCTTT.

This clonotype has at least ten counts. J is TRBJ2-7 and V is TRBV4-1, with D tentatively TRBD1 or TRBD2 (5 bases each). V gave up 0 bases and J gave up 1 base, with 10 bases separating them. CDR1 and CDR2 (germline): MGHRA, YSYEKL. CDR3 size: 15 residues. The CDR3 loop is CASSQDPGASYEQYF. The CDR3 DNA sequence: TGCGCCAGCAGCCAAGATCCCGGGGCATCCTACGAGCAGTACTTC.

This clonotype was counted ten times or more. This chain joins TRBV20-1 and TRBJ2-5; D is uncertain. The V gene lost 3 bases and the J gene lost 1 base, with 9 bases spanning the gap. Germline CDR1 reads DFQATT; CDR2 reads SNEGSKA (reference sequence). CDR3 length: 13 amino acids. This chain's CDR3 is CSARQSLQETQYF. CDR3 DNA sequence: TGCAGTGCTAGGCAGAGCCTCCAAGAGACCCAGTACTTC.